This T cell receptor (beta chain) was retrieved from a study of OX40 agonist ivuxolimab in advanced cancers. The overall study: Three patients got partial responses; one had hepatocellular carcinoma and two had cutaneous melanoma.

Sequenced by immunoSEQ multiplex PCR; TCRdb stores in-frame clones only, minus some. The sample has fewer than 65,000 clones; about nine tenths are singletons. Study-wide points: No determination was made of the antigen specificity of the expanded peripheral T cells. Expanded clones were, on average, more numerous in CD8+ T cells than in CD4+. Some nonresponders also had low normalized T-cell clonal expansion.

Germline V gene sequence: CDR1 KGHSH, CDR2 LQKENI. V lost 5 bases and J 3 bases, leaving 13 bases between the germline ends. The CDR3 spans 15 residues. Points on this clone: Its antigen is unidentified.

The sequence derives from an adult with an advanced solid tumor such as melanoma, head and neck, liver or kidney cancer. The gene calls are TRBV18 and TRBJ2-2; no firm D call. This material consisted of CD4+ or CD8+ T cells sorted from blood, taken in a trial of the OX40 agonist ivuxolimab. The CDR3: CASSLTGSHTGELFF. CDR3 in DNA: TGTGCCAGCTCATTGACCGGGTCCCACACCGGGGAGCTGTTTTTT.